The 5 T cell receptor beta chains below all came from one sample that was sequenced in a study of T cells in localized non-small cell lung cancer (dated by TCRdb to about 2020). The library was generated by the immunoSEQ multiplex PCR assay. TCRdb took this table from immuneACCESS and kept in-frame rearrangements with V and J called. Such tables lack part of the clones; where checked against another copy, unresolved V genes explain under half of the gap, and the rest is unexplained. The table for this sample lists fewer than 35,000 clones; 75% to 90% of them were counted only once. In total, the top ten clones hold around 4% of the sample. Sequencing used peripheral blood, obtained before any cancer treatment. The source of these receptors is a man between 40 and 75 years old with stage I lung adenocarcinoma.

This chain joins TRBV5-1 and TRBJ1-3; D is possibly TRBD1 (5 bases). The V gene lost 4 bases and the J gene lost 0 bases, with 17 bases spanning the gap. CDR1 and CDR2 from the germline V gene are SGHRS and YFSETQ. The CDR3 sequence is 17 residues long. The DNA of the CDR3 is TGCGCCAGCAGCCGCGCCGGGACGGTGAGCTCTGGAAACACCATATATTTT. Amino acids: CASSRAGTVSSGNTIYF. Complete variable domain (other parts from reference TRBV5-1 and TRBJ1-3): KAGVTQTPRYLIKTRGQQVTLSCSPISGHRSVSWYQQTPGQGLQFLFEYFSETQRNKGNFPGRFSGRQFSNSRSEMNVSTLELGDSALYLCASSRAGTVSSGNTIYFGEGSWLTVV.

This clone has just one count. This sequence joins TRBV7-2 and TRBJ1-6; 9 bases are shared with TRBD1. The CDR3 runs to 15 residues. Germline CDR1 and CDR2: SGHTA and FQGNSA. Unmatched junction bases numbered 3, after V lost 1 base and J lost 8 bases. CDR3 nucleotides: TGTGCCAGCAGCTTAGAACAGGGGGCACATTCACCCCTCCACTTT. The encoded protein is CASSLEQGAHSPLHF.

The rearrangement joins TRBV14 to TRBJ2-5; D is possibly TRBD2 (7 bases). V lost 5 bases and J 5 bases, leaving 15 bases between the germline ends. Germline V CDR1 and CDR2: SGHDN, FVKESK. The CDR3 has 14 amino acids. The CDR3 reads CASSSKEGGETQYF. CDR3 nucleotides: TGTGCCAGCAGCTCAAAGGAGGGGGGGGAGACCCAGTACTTC.

This chain links TRBV19 with TRBJ1-2, with 11 bases identical to TRBD1. The V and J ends lost 5 bases and 2 bases, in that order; junction bases with no gene match: 4. This CDR3 is 15 amino acids long. In germline, CDR1 is LNHDA, CDR2 SQIVND (reference sequence). In nucleotides, the CDR3 is TGTGCCAGTAGTGCTCGGGACAGGGGGAACTATGGCTACACCTTC. This encodes CASSARDRGNYGYTF.

Here the CDR3 DNA reads TGTGCCAGTACCCCGGGACAGTTTGGGGGAGGCTACACCTTC. Its translation: CASTPGQFGGGYTF. The V and J genes are TRBV19 and TRBJ1-2; 7 bases align to TRBD1. The CDR3 contains 14 residues. J was trimmed by 8 bases and V by 7 bases; bases with no gene match: 13. Per germline, CDR1 LNHDA and CDR2 SQIVND (reference sequence).